The 32 T cell receptor beta chains listed next were all sequenced from one sample in a study of CD8+CD57+ T cells in acquired aplastic anemia. CD8+CD57+ cell expansion had been shown by flow cytometry in patients chosen for sequencing. It was genomic DNA that served as the template for profiling TCR beta VDJ and CDR3. From the reads, TCRdb called clonotypes with MiXCR, one entry per CDR3 protein. Of about 200,000 distinct CDR3 sequences listed, about half are singletons. Sequenced sample: sorted CD4+, CD8+, or CD8+CD57+ T cells (not recorded which) from PBMCs. The source of these receptors is a human donor with aplastic anemia.

The rearrangement uses TRBV20-1 and TRBJ2-3; D is unclear. V gave up 6 bases and J gave up 4 bases, with 14 bases separating them. This CDR3 has 13 residues. Germline V gene lookup returns CDR1 DFQATT and CDR2 SNEGSKA (reference sequence). CDR3 sequence reads: CSAQGFSPDTQYF. The CDR3 bases are TGCAGTGCCCAAGGGTTTAGCCCAGATACGCAGTATTTT.

This clonotype was observed a few times. The chain is built from TRBV12-3 or TRBV12-4 and TRBJ2-3; tentative D call: TRBD2 (6 bases). There are 15 residues in the CDR3. V lost 7 bases to trimming and J lost 0 bases, with 14 bases between them. CDR3 loop: CASTTRGSSTDTQYF. CDR3 in DNA: TGTGCCAGCACCACCCGGGGGTCTAGCACAGATACGCAGTATTTT.

This clonotype was observed many times. The CDR3 region is CASSQQHMRAFF. CDR3 nucleotide sequence: TGTGCCAGCAGCCAACAACATATGCGAGCTTTCTTT. The chain uses TRBV3-1 and TRBJ1-1; D is ambiguous. The CDR3 is 12 residues long. The V gene lost 2 bases and the J gene lost 10 bases, with 11 bases spanning the gap. Germline values: CDR1 LGHDT, CDR2 YNNKEL (reference sequence).

This clonotype was observed a few times. It may be a read error: a sequence one base away is much more abundant. This chain uses TRBV2 with TRBJ1-1; 7 positions match TRBD1. This CDR3 contains 14 residues. The germline CDR1 and CDR2 sequences are SNHLY and FYNNEI. Trimming took 6 bases from V and 1 from J; bases not matched to a gene: 5. CDR3: CASSLGDRNTEAFF. DNA of the CDR3: TGTGCCAGCAGCTTAGGGGACAGGAACACTGAAGCTTTCTTT.

As to this clonotype: Without the conserved terminal phenylalanine or tryptophan, this CDR3 likely stems from a read error. This chain connects TRBV2 to TRBJ1-1; TRBD1 might be the D (5 bases). This CDR3 is 16 amino acids long. Trimming removed 5 bases from V and 1 base from J, with 17 bases in between. Germline V gives CDR1 SNHLY, CDR2 FYNNEI. In DNA, the CDR3 is TGTGCCAGCAGTCAGAGACAGTTTTTTTCGAACACTGAAGCTTTCCTT. Its translation: CASSQRQFFSNTEAFL.

As regards this clonotype: A much bigger clone sits one base away, suggesting this may be a read error. This is likely a read error, given that the CDR3 carries no conserved phenylalanine or tryptophan at its end. The CDR3 sequence is CASRAGPSTGELFS. The CDR3 nucleotides read TGTGCTAGTAGGGCTGGACCCTCCACCGGGGAGCTGTTTTCT. The chain is built from TRBV12-5 and TRBJ2-2, with unresolved D. Germline CDR1 reads LGHNT; CDR2 reads FRNRAP. The V end was cut by 8 bases, the J end by 4 bases, with 14 bases between. This CDR3 is 14 amino acids long.

The V call is TRBV12-3 or TRBV12-4, the J call TRBJ2-3; 10 nucleotides agree with TRBD2. The CDR3 length is 15 residues. The V and J ends lost 5 bases and 4 bases, in that order; junction bases with no gene match: 6. The CDR3: CASSKTGLASDTQYF. The CDR3 DNA reads TGTGCCAGCAGTAAAACGGGACTAGCGTCAGATACGCAGTATTTT.

Turning to this clonotype: A read error may explain this, as a much larger clone is one base away. The chain joins TRBV5-4 to TRBJ1-2; possibly TRBD1 for D (5 bases). The CDR3 sequence is 15 residues long. The germline V and J ends were trimmed by 3 bases and 7 bases, with 19 bases remaining between them. CDR1 is SGHNT, CDR2 YYREEE, per germline (reference sequence). The CDR3 here is CASSYETGTWAGYTF. In nucleotides, the CDR3 is TGTGCCAGCAGCTACGAAACCGGGACTTGGGCTGGCTACACCTTC.

V and J are TRBV9 and TRBJ2-1, with D unclear. V lost 0 bases and J 6 bases, leaving 7 bases between the germline ends. The V gene's germline CDR1 is SGDLS and CDR2 YYNGEE. This CDR3 is 13 amino acids long. CDR3 bases: TGTGCCAGCAGCGTAGGGCTCGGCAATGAGCAGTTCTTC. Translated: CASSVGLGNEQFF.

The chain uses TRBV7-9 and TRBJ1-3, with 11 nucleotides matching TRBD1. This CDR3 spans 15 amino acids. V dropped 5 bases and J dropped 9; count of bases not matched to a gene: 9. From germline, CDR1 is SEHNR and CDR2 FQNEAQ (reference sequence). The CDR3 loop is CASSTGTGGGSTIYF. The CDR3 DNA is TGTGCCAGCAGCACCGGGACAGGGGGGGGGAGCACCATATATTTT. The whole variable domain, filled in from reference TRBV7-9 and TRBJ1-3, reads DTGVSQNPRHKITKRGQNVTFRCDPISEHNRLYWYRQTLGQGPEFLTYFQNEAQLEKSRLLSDRFSAERPKGSFSTLEIQRTEQGDSAMYLCASSTGTGGGSTIYFGEGSWLTVV.

The V gene is TRBV29-1, the J gene TRBJ2-7; D possibly uses TRBD1 or TRBD2 (5 bases each). CDR1 SQVTM and CDR2 ANQGSEA come from the germline V gene. V was shortened by 5 bases and J by 8 bases, with 16 bases between the two germline ends. The CDR3 sequence is 12 residues long. CDR3 amino acids: CSVTRDEGQQYF. In DNA form, the CDR3 reads TGCAGCGTTACCCGGGACGAAGGTCAGCAGTACTTC.

The chain uses TRBV25-1 and TRBJ2-7; D tentatively reads TRBD1 or TRBD2 (5 bases each). The V and J ends lost 3 bases and 9 bases respectively, with 9 bases between them. Germline CDR1 reads MGHDK; CDR2 reads SYGVNS. The CDR3 contains 11 residues. The CDR3 protein is CASSEIGTQYF. CDR3 DNA: TGTGCCAGCAGTGAGATTGGGACGCAGTACTTC.

The V and J genes are TRBV20-1 and TRBJ2-3; D might be TRBD2 (7 bases). The CDR3 contains 13 residues. Germline V gene data show CDR1 as DFQATT and CDR2 as SNEGSKA (reference sequence). V was pared by 3 bases and J by 4 bases, with 11 bases between. In nucleotides, the CDR3 is TGCAGTGCTAGGGGGGGGCCCTCAGATACGCAGTATTTT. Translated, it gives CSARGGPSDTQYF.

Regarding this clonotype: This may stem from a read error, because a much larger clone lies one nucleotide away. The chain has TRBV2 and TRBJ1-4; D is ambiguous. The ends were cut back, 7 bases at V and 7 bases at J, with 13 bases in the middle. The CDR3 has 13 residues. Germline lookup yields CDR1 SNHLY and CDR2 FYNNEI. The CDR3 sequence: CASKVGRSEKLFF. The CDR3 DNA reads as TGTGCCAGCAAAGTTGGACGAAGTGAAAAACTGTTTTTT. The full variable domain, completed using reference TRBV2 and TRBJ1-4, is EPEVTQTPSHQVTQMGQEVILRCVPISNHLYFYWYRQILGQKVEFLVSFYNNEISEKSEIFDDQFSVERPDGSNFTLKIRSTKLEDSAMYFCASKVGRSEKLFFGSGTQLSVL.

The count of this clonotype is one. J is TRBJ1-2 and V is TRBV7-2, with no clear D. The CDR3 sequence is 13 residues long. With 8 bases removed from V and 6 bases from J, the gap between germline ends came to 16 bases. The V gene's germline CDR1 is SGHTA and CDR2 FQGNSA. CDR3 region: CASSKRAVDGYTF. CDR3 DNA sequence: TGTGCCAGCTCCAAGAGGGCAGTCGATGGCTACACCTTC.

This clonotype occurred once. V is TRBV24-1 and J is TRBJ1-2; D may be TRBD1 (5 bases). V was clipped by 0 bases and J by 7 bases, with 14 bases between them. This CDR3 spans 15 amino acids. CDR1 is KGHDR, CDR2 SFDVKD, per germline. CDR3 amino acids: CATSDLTGPGSGYTF. For the CDR3, the DNA is TGTGCCACCAGTGATTTGACGGGGCCTGGCAGTGGCTACACCTTC.

This clonotype came up many times. CDR3 residues: CASRIDGRGSPLHF. The CDR3 DNA follows: TGTGCCAGCAGGATAGACGGAAGAGGTTCACCCCTCCACTTT. The chain employs TRBV6-5 and TRBJ1-6, with D unresolved. This CDR3 is 14 amino acids long. V dropped 6 bases and J dropped 9 bases, with 15 bases sitting between them. In germline, CDR1 is MNHEY, CDR2 SVGAGI.

As for this clonotype: Compared with germline, one end of the junction differs, possibly owing to a read error. The V and J genes are TRBV7-7 and TRBJ2-1, with a possible D match to TRBD2 (6 bases). This CDR3 has 15 amino acids. The germline V gene encodes CDR1 SSHAT and CDR2 FNYEAQ (reference sequence). The DNA of the CDR3 is TGTGCTAGCAGCCTAAACCGGGACTGGTACAATGAGCAGTTCTTC. This gives the protein CASSLNRDWYNEQFF.

This clonotype was recorded only once. The chain is built from TRBV11-3 and TRBJ2-7; D possibly corresponds to TRBD1 (5 bases). This CDR3 is built from 14 residues. Trimming removed 4 bases at V and 2 bases at J, with 12 bases between. Germline CDR1 reads SGHNT; CDR2 reads YENEEA. The CDR3 coding sequence is TGTGCCAGCAGCTCAATTGGGGCTGCCTACGAGCAGTACTTC. It translates to CASSSIGAAYEQYF.

The rearrangement links TRBV9 to TRBJ1-1; 10 nucleotides line up with TRBD1. V lost 3 bases and J lost 2; bases outside the gene matches: 7. The CDR3 has 16 residues. Germline CDR1 reads SGDLS; CDR2 reads YYNGEE. CDR3: CASSEGTGETNTEAFF. Written as DNA, the CDR3 is TGTGCCAGCAGCGAGGGGACAGGGGAAACAAACACTGAAGCTTTCTTT. Combining the CDR3 with reference TRBV9 and TRBJ1-1 gives the whole variable domain DSGVTQTPKHLITATGQRVTLRCSPRSGDLSVYWYQQSLDQGLQFLIQYYNGEERAKGNILERFSAQQFPDLHSELNLSSLELGDSALYFCASSEGTGETNTEAFFGQGTRLTVV.

The sample holds many counts of this clonotype. The V gene is TRBV2, the J gene TRBJ1-3; 9 positions match TRBD1. CDR1 is SNHLY and CDR2 is FYNNEI in the germline V gene. The ends lost 7 bases at V and 3 bases at J; junction bases unmatched: 7. CDR3 length: 15 residues. This chain's CDR3 is CASKQDRGGGNTIYF. For the CDR3, the DNA is TGTGCCAGCAAACAGGACAGGGGCGGTGGAAACACCATATATTTT. The complete variable domain, with remaining parts taken from reference TRBV2 and TRBJ1-3, reads EPEVTQTPSHQVTQMGQEVILRCVPISNHLYFYWYRQILGQKVEFLVSFYNNEISEKSEIFDDQFSVERPDGSNFTLKIRSTKLEDSAMYFCASKQDRGGGNTIYFGEGSWLTVV.

This clonotype was recorded many times. V is TRBV11-2 and J is TRBJ2-1; TRBD1 is a possible D gene (5 bases). Germline V gives CDR1 SGHAT, CDR2 FQNNGV. V was cut by 0 bases and J by 4 bases, with 7 bases left in between. CDR3 length: 14 amino acids. CDR3 sequence (DNA): TGTGCCAGCAGCTTAGACAGACAGTACAATGAGCAGTTCTTC. Protein product: CASSLDRQYNEQFF.

This chain uses TRBV20-1 with TRBJ2-7, with 11 bases identical to TRBD1. The length of the CDR3 is 14 residues. J lost 6 bases, V lost 4 bases, and 8 bases had no gene match. The germline CDR1 and CDR2 sequences are DFQATT and SNEGSKA (reference sequence). The CDR3 DNA follows: TGCAGTGCTACTGGGACAGGGGGTTTCTCCGAGCAGTACTTC. Its translation: CSATGTGGFSEQYF.

V gene TRBV9 combines with J gene TRBJ2-3; D call uncertain. Germline assignment: CDR1 SGDLS and CDR2 YYNGEE. The V end was cut by 0 bases, the J end by 5 bases, with 10 bases between. The CDR3 is 14 amino acids. In nucleotides, the CDR3 is TGTGCCAGCAGCGTAGCCGCATACCAAGATACGCAGTATTTT. This encodes CASSVAAYQDTQYF.

Note on this clonotype: The CDR3 does not close with the conserved phenylalanine or tryptophan, likely indicating a read error. This chain uses TRBV20-1 with TRBJ1-1; the D is unclear. V was shortened by 5 bases and J by 1 base, with 5 bases between the two germline ends. Germline-derived CDR1 and CDR2 are DFQATT and SNEGSKA (reference sequence). The length of the CDR3 is 11 residues. The CDR3 DNA is TGCAGTGCTCTAGAGAACACTGAAGCTTTCCTT. It codes for CSALENTEAFL.

About this clonotype: A single base separates this from a much larger clone, so it may be a read error. V and J are TRBV19 and TRBJ1-3, with TRBD1 as a possible D gene (6 bases). This CDR3 has 15 residues. CDR1 is LNHDA and CDR2 is SQIVND in the germline V gene (reference sequence). The CDR3 spells CAGSSNRDSGNTIYF. The CDR3, as DNA: TGTGCCGGTAGTTCAAACAGGGACTCTGGAAACACCATATATTTT.

This clonotype was seen a few times. This rearrangement joins TRBV12-3 or TRBV12-4 to TRBJ2-7, with D tentatively TRBD1 (6 bases). The V end lost 6 bases, the J end lost 4 bases, and 16 bases lay between the germline ends. The CDR3 loop spans 14 amino acids. The CDR3 sequence is CASSAGTPTYEQYF. CDR3 in DNA: TGTGCCAGCAGCGCCGGGACACCCACTTACGAGCAGTACTTC.

The V and J genes are TRBV7-2 and TRBJ2-7, with TRBD2 matching over 8 bases. The germline V gene has CDR1 SGHTA and CDR2 FQGNSA. The V segment lost 0 bases and the J segment 3 bases; nucleotides outside the gene matches: 4. This CDR3 has 15 amino acids. The CDR3 protein is CASSLAGGGSYEQYF. CDR3 DNA sequence: TGTGCCAGCAGCTTAGCCGGCGGGGGGAGCTACGAGCAGTACTTC.

About this clonotype itself: A much larger clone lies one base from this, so it may be a read error. This chain uses TRBV5-6 with TRBJ1-5, with TRBD1 identical over 7 bases. The germline V gene encodes CDR1 SGHDT and CDR2 YYEEEE. The length of the CDR3 is 16 residues. CDR3 loop: CTSSLLGTAGNQPQHF. CDR3 sequence (DNA): TGTACCAGCAGCCTTCTCGGGACAGCCGGCAATCAGCCCCAGCATTTT.

The J gene is TRBJ2-7, the V gene TRBV7-9; D may be TRBD2 (6 bases). Trimming removed 7 bases from V and 0 bases from J, with 16 bases in between. Germline CDR1 SEHNR, CDR2 FQNEAQ (reference sequence). This CDR3 comprises 15 residues. The CDR3 protein is CASIPRDGSSYEQYF. The CDR3 DNA reads TGTGCCAGCATTCCCCGAGACGGGAGCTCCTACGAGCAGTACTTC.

This clonotype was recorded many times. The rearrangement joins TRBV4-1 to TRBJ2-5, with D unclear. CDR1 and CDR2 (germline): MGHRA, YSYEKL. The CDR3 loop spans 16 amino acids. V was trimmed by 1 base and J by 4 bases, leaving 16 bases between them. The DNA for the CDR3 is TGCGCCAGCAGCCAAGCTTCCCCCAAGGGTAGAGAGACCCAGTACTTC. Protein sequence: CASSQASPKGRETQYF.

This clonotype showed up just once. The rearrangement joins TRBV5-6 to TRBJ2-7; D is uncertain. The end of the DNA is better explained by TRBJ2-1, so the J call may be wrong. Germline CDR1 and CDR2: SGHDT and YYEEEE. This CDR3 has 12 amino acids. The CDR3, as DNA: TGTGCCAGCAGCTTGTTGGGAAATGAGCAGTTCTTC. Translated: CASSLLGNEQFF.